This T cell receptor beta chain stems from a study of identical twins. From the 5' RACE reads, TCRdb called clonotypes with MiXCR, one entry per CDR3 protein. The repertoire holds around 340,000 distinct CDR3 sequences, with 10% to 15% as singletons. A few counts support this clonotype. The CDR3 contains 15 residues. Unmatched junction bases numbered 12, after V lost 7 bases and J lost 4 bases. Per the germline V gene, CDR1 is SGHKS and CDR2 is YYEKEE (reference sequence). This sample was also put to use in a study of yellow fever vaccine responses in identical twins.

This sequence joins TRBV5-5 and TRBJ2-3; 7 bases map to TRBD1. Sequenced input: CD8+ T cells sorted from blood. The sequence was collected from a woman younger than 35 in good health. This CDR3 reads CASGLGDSYADTQYF. The CDR3 DNA is TGTGCCAGCGGCCTCGGGGACAGTTACGCAGATACGCAGTATTTT.